Listed below are T cell receptor beta chains from one sample, sequenced in a study of CD8 T cells in ankylosing spondylitis. TCRdb used MiXCR to reprocess the 5' RACE reads, holding one entry per CDR3 protein. In the table there are roughly 400,000 distinct CDR3 sequences, around 24% of which are singletons. Sequencing used blood, either unsorted or a sorted T cell fraction (not recorded which). The origin of the receptors is a male donor with ankylosing spondylitis. Both conserved end residues are part of each CDR3. The D gene is left open where the match is weak. Size tells how often a clone was seen (once, few, many) or the class of an expanded clone, and some rows leave it out.

v_call	d_call	clone_size	j_call	cdr3_nt	cdr3_aa
TRBV2	TRBD2	few	TRBJ2-1	TGTGCCAGGGGACTAGCGGACAATGAGCAGTTCTTC	CARGLADNEQFF
TRBV2	NA	NA	TRBJ2-7	TGTGCCAGCTCAGAGGCTTTCGAGCAGTACTTC	CASSEAFEQYF
TRBV20-1	NA	few	TRBJ2-3	TGCAGTGCTAGGGATTTCCGCACAGATACGCAGTATTTT	CSARDFRTDTQYF
TRBV20-1	NA	NA	TRBJ2-7	TGCAGTGTAACCAGGAGCTCCTACGAGCAGTACTTC	CSVTRSSYEQYF
TRBV5-1	TRBD2	few	TRBJ2-7	TGCGCCAGCAGCTTGATAGACAAGGGCGGGGGATACGAGCAGTACTTC	CASSLIDKGGGYEQYF
TRBV7-2	TRBD1	NA	TRBJ1-5	TGTGCCAGCAGCTTACGGAATCTGGGGACAGTCTCTCAGCCCCAGCATTTT	CASSLRNLGTVSQPQHF
TRBV6-1	TRBD2	NA	TRBJ2-3	TGTGCCAGCAGTCCCGGACGTAGCGGGTCTAGCACAGATACGCAGTATTTT	CASSPGRSGSSTDTQYF
TRBV6-1	TRBD2	NA	TRBJ2-1	TGTGCCAGCAGACCGGGAGGGAGGGATGAGCAGTTCTTC	CASRPGGRDEQFF
TRBV9	NA	few	TRBJ2-1	TGTGCCAGCAGCGTAGCCCGACAGGGACTCTACAATGAGCAGTTCTTC	CASSVARQGLYNEQFF
TRBV19	NA	NA	TRBJ2-1	TGTGCCAGTAGTATAGATGGGCGGGGGCGATACAATGAGCAGTTCTTC	CASSIDGRGRYNEQFF
TRBV24-1	TRBD2	many	TRBJ2-7	TGTGCCACCAGTGACTGGACTAGCGGGAGTTACGAGCAGTACTTC	CATSDWTSGSYEQYF
TRBV7-2	NA	NA	TRBJ2-1	TGTGCCAGCAGCTTAGAACGGGTGGGGAATGAGCAGTTCTTC	CASSLERVGNEQFF
TRBV20-1	TRBD1	NA	TRBJ2-7	TGCAGTGCTAGAGGAACAGGGGGCGTTTGGAACGAGCAGTACTTC	CSARGTGGVWNEQYF
TRBV14	NA	NA	TRBJ1-1	TGTGCCAGCAGCCAAGTCCGTTACACTGAAGCTTTCTTT	CASSQVRYTEAFF
TRBV27	TRBD1	NA	TRBJ2-1	TGTGCCAGCAAACACCCGCAGGGGGCAAATGAGCAGTTCTTC	CASKHPQGANEQFF
TRBV25-1	NA	few	TRBJ1-1	TGTGCCAGCAGAGCGCCCGGGAACACTGAAGCTTTCTTT	CASRAPGNTEAFF
TRBV29-1	TRBD2	many	TRBJ2-1	TGCAGCGCCGCCTATAGCGGGAGGTTCGATGAGCAGTTCTTC	CSAAYSGRFDEQFF
TRBV7-3	TRBD1	few	TRBJ2-1	TGTGCCAGCAGCTTTATGAGACAGGGCCCCTACAATGAGCAGTTCTTC	CASSFMRQGPYNEQFF
TRBV29-1	TRBD2	few	TRBJ2-1	TGCAGCGTTGAAGGAATTAGCGGGAGGAGCTCCTACAATGAGCAGTTCTTC	CSVEGISGRSSYNEQFF
TRBV6-2/TRBV6-3	NA	few	TRBJ1-5	TGTGCCAGCAGTGCCGTTGACATTCGTCAGCCCCAGCATTTT	CASSAVDIRQPQHF
TRBV7-9	TRBD2	NA	TRBJ2-7	TGTGCCAGCAGCTTAGGGACTAGCGGATCCACCTACGAGCAGTACTTC	CASSLGTSGSTYEQYF
TRBV11-3	NA	NA	TRBJ2-1	TGTGCCAGCGGCCGTTCTCAGGGGAGCTACAATGAGCAGTTCTTC	CASGRSQGSYNEQFF
TRBV28	NA	few	TRBJ2-3	TGTGCCAGCAGCGGCGCTTCATCGGGGGATACGCAGTATTTT	CASSGASSGDTQYF
TRBV24-1	TRBD2	few	TRBJ2-3	TGTGCCACCAGTGATTTGGGGACTAGCGGGAGCTGGACAGATACGCAGTATTTT	CATSDLGTSGSWTDTQYF
TRBV5-1	TRBD1	few	TRBJ2-7	TGCGCCAGCAGTGCCGGGACAGGGGATAACGAGCAGTACTTC	CASSAGTGDNEQYF
TRBV5-1	NA	NA	TRBJ2-3	TGCGCCAGCAGCTCCCCCTCCGATACGCAGTATTTT	CASSSPSDTQYF
TRBV29-1	NA	few	TRBJ2-7	TGCAGCGTGACCAAGACGGGGACCTACGAGCAGTACTTC	CSVTKTGTYEQYF
TRBV27	NA	NA	TRBJ1-6	TGTGCCAGCAGCGGAAGACAGGCCCGAAATTCACCCCTCCACTTT	CASSGRQARNSPLHF
TRBV12-3/TRBV12-4	NA	few	TRBJ2-7	TGTGCCAGCAGTTACGCTAGCGCGACCTACGAGCAGTACTTC	CASSYASATYEQYF
TRBV5-1	NA	few	TRBJ1-1	TGCGCCAGCAGCTTGGAGATACAGGGCCGAGCTTTCTTT	CASSLEIQGRAFF
TRBV9	TRBD2	NA	TRBJ2-3	TGTGCCAGCAGCGTAGTGGGACTAGCGGGAGGATTAGATACGCAGTATTTT	CASSVVGLAGGLDTQYF
TRBV9	NA	NA	TRBJ2-2	TGTGCCAGCAGTAGTAGCCGAACCGCGAACACCGGGGAGCTGTTTTTT	CASSSSRTANTGELFF
TRBV3-1	NA	NA	TRBJ2-7	TGTGCCAGCAGCCTCCTAGGAGACTACGAGCAGTACTTC	CASSLLGDYEQYF
TRBV5-1	TRBD2	few	TRBJ2-3	TGCGCCAGCAGCTTTAGCGGGAGCGGCGCAGATACGCAGTATTTT	CASSFSGSGADTQYF
TRBV7-2	TRBD1	NA	TRBJ2-7	TGTGCCAGCAGCCGGACAGGGGGACCCTACGAGCAGTACTTC	CASSRTGGPYEQYF
TRBV29-1	TRBD1	NA	TRBJ1-2	TGCAGCGTTTATTCTATACACAGGGGGCAGGGTGGCTACACCTTC	CSVYSIHRGQGGYTF
TRBV7-9	NA	NA	TRBJ1-1	TGTGCCAGCAGCGCTACGGTGGTAGGCACTGAAGCTTTCTTT	CASSATVVGTEAFF
TRBV29-1	TRBD1	many	TRBJ2-2	TGCAGCGTTGAAGGGACAGGGGCCCCCGGGGAGCTGTTTTTT	CSVEGTGAPGELFF
TRBV9	NA	NA	TRBJ1-1	TGTGCCAGCAGCGTAGATCCTACAGGGAGTGAGACTGAAGCTTTCTTT	CASSVDPTGSETEAFF
TRBV4-3	TRBD2	few	TRBJ2-7	TGCGCCAGCAGCCAAATGCGGGGGAATAGGGTCGAGCAGTACTTC	CASSQMRGNRVEQYF
TRBV20-1	NA	few	TRBJ2-1	TGCAGTGCTAGAGTTTGGGCGGGTAGCGATGAGCAGTTCTTC	CSARVWAGSDEQFF
TRBV13	TRBD1	NA	TRBJ2-2	TGTGCCAGCACCATAATGGGGACAGGGTTCGCCGGGGAGCTGTTTTTT	CASTIMGTGFAGELFF
TRBV12-3/TRBV12-4	TRBD2	NA	TRBJ2-1	TGTGCCAGCAGTCAACCGGGACTAGCGGGATACAATGAGCAGTTCTTC	CASSQPGLAGYNEQFF
TRBV10-3	TRBD2	few	TRBJ2-1	TGTGCCATCACTGGAGCGGGAGGGAAAAATGAGCAGTTCTTC	CAITGAGGKNEQFF
TRBV27	TRBD1	NA	TRBJ1-3	TGTGCCAGCAGTACCGGGGACAGCTCTGGAAACACCATATATTTT	CASSTGDSSGNTIYF
TRBV18	NA	NA	TRBJ1-1	TGTGCCAGCTCACCAGGCCCGCGGGGGTTTTGGGACACTGAAGCTTTCTTT	CASSPGPRGFWDTEAFF
TRBV28	NA	NA	TRBJ2-5	TGTGCCAGCAGTTTTCGGATTCAAGAGACCCAGTACTTC	CASSFRIQETQYF
TRBV7-9	NA	few	TRBJ1-1	TGTGCCAGCAGCTTAGATGTGGGAGGGGAAGCTTTCTTT	CASSLDVGGEAFF
TRBV20-1	NA	many	TRBJ1-5	TGCAGCGCAAGAGGGACGGGAAATCAGCCCCAGCATTTT	CSARGTGNQPQHF
TRBV5-6	TRBD2	once	TRBJ2-2	TGTGCCAGCAGCTCGGAGAAACCGGGACTAGCGGCAACCGGGGAGCTGTTTTTT	CASSSEKPGLAATGELFF
TRBV29-1	NA	NA	TRBJ2-4	TGCAGCACTGACTCCGGGACCCGAGGGAGCATTCAGTACTTC	CSTDSGTRGSIQYF
TRBV6-5	TRBD1	few	TRBJ1-2	TGTGCCAGCAGCCGACAGGGGAATGGCTACACCTTC	CASSRQGNGYTF